This T cell receptor (beta chain) was observed in a study of Graves' ophthalmopathy and Graves' hyperthyroidism. Eligible hyperthyroidism cases comprised new diagnoses of under 2 months' duration in individuals aged 18 to 65. This clonotype has a count of ten or more. RNA served as the template for amplifying TCR beta CDR3 regions. RT-PCR in the first round used HTBI primers; a second-round multiplex PCR followed. TCRdb fed the multiplex PCR reads into MiXCR, producing one record per CDR3 protein. The data hold some 410,000 distinct CDR3 sequences, with about 21% observed a single time. The CDR3 extends over 14 amino acids. Trimming took 6 bases from V and 5 from J, leaving 14 bases between them.

The sequence was obtained from a woman under 30 with stable Graves' hyperthyroidism. The gene calls are TRBV12-3 or TRBV12-4 and TRBJ1-5; D is possibly TRBD1 (5 bases). The sequenced sample consisted of peripheral blood. CDR3 sequence reads: CASRLSGEDQPQHF. The CDR3 bases are TGTGCCAGCAGATTGTCGGGGGAGGATCAGCCCCAGCATTTT.